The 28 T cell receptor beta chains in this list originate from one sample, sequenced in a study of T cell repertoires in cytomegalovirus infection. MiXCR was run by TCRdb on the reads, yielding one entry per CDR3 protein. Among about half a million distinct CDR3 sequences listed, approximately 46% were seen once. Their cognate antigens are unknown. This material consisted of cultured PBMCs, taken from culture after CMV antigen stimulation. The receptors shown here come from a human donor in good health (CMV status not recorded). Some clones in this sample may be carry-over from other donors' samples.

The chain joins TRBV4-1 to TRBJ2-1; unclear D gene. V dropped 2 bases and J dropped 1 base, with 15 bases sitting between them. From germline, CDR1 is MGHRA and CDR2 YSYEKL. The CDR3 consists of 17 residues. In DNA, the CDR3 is TGCGCCAGCAGCCAACGGCAGTGGCAGGCATCCTACAATGAGCAGTTCTTC. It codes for CASSQRQWQASYNEQFF.

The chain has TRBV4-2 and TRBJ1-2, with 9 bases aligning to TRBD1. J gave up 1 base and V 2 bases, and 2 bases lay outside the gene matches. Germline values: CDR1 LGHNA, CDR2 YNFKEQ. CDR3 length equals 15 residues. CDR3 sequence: CASSQRDRDNYGYTF. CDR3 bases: TGTGCCAGCAGCCAACGGGACAGGGATAACTATGGCTACACCTTC.

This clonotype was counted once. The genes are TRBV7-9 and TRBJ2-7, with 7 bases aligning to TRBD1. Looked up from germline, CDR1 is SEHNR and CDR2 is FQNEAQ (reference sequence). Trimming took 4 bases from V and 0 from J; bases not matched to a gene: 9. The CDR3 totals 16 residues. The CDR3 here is CASSSSRDSSSYEQYF. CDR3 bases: TGTGCCAGCAGCTCCTCCCGGGACAGCAGCTCCTACGAGCAGTACTTC.

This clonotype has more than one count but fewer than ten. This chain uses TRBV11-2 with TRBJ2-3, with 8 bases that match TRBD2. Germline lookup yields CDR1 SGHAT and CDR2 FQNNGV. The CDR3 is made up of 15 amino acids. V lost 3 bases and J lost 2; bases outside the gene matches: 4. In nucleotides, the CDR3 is TGTGCCAGCAGCTTTAGCGGGAAATTCACAGATACGCAGTATTTT. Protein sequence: CASSFSGKFTDTQYF.

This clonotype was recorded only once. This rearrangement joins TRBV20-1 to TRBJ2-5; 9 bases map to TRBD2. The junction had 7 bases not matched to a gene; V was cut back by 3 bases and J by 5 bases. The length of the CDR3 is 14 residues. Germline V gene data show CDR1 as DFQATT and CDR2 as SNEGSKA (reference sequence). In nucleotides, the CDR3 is TGCAGTGCTAGGCGCGGGGGGGCCAGGGAGACCCAGTACTTC. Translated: CSARRGGARETQYF.

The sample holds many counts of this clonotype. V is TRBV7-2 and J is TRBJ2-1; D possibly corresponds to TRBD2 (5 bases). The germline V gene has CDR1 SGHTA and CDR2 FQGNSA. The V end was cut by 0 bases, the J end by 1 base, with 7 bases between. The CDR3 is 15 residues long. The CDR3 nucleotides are TGTGCCAGCAGCTTAGCTAGCGCTTCCTACAATGAGCAGTTCTTC. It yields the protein CASSLASASYNEQFF.

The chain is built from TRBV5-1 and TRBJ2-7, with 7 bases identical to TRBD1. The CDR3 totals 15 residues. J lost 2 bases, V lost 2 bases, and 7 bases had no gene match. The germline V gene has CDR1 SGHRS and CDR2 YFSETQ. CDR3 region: CASSFLTGTTYEQYF. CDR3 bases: TGCGCCAGCAGCTTCTTGACAGGGACCACCTACGAGCAGTACTTC.

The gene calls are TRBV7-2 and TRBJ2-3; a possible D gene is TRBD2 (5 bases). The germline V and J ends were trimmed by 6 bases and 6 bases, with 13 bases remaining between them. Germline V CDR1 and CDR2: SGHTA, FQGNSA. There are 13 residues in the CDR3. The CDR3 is CASRSPSGDTQYF. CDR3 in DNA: TGTGCCAGCAGGTCCCCGTCGGGGGATACGCAGTATTTT. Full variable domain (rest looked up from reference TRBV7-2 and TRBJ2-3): GAGVSQSPSNKVTEKGKDVELRCDPISGHTALYWYRQSLGQGLEFLIYFQGNSAPDKSGLPSDRFSAERTGGSVSTLTIQRTQQEDSAVYLCASRSPSGDTQYFGPGTRLTVL.

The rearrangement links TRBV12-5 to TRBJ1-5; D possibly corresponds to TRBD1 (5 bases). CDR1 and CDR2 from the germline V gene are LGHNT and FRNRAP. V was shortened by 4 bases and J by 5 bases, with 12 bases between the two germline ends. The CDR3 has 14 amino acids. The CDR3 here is CASGSPGGDQPQHF. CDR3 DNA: TGTGCTAGTGGTTCACCCGGGGGAGATCAGCCCCAGCATTTT.

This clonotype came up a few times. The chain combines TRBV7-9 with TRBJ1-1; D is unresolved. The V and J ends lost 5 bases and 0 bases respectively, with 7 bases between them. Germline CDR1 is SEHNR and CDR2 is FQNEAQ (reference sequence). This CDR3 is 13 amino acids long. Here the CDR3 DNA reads TGTGCCAGCAGCCGGCAGATGAACACTGAAGCTTTCTTT. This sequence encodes CASSRQMNTEAFF.

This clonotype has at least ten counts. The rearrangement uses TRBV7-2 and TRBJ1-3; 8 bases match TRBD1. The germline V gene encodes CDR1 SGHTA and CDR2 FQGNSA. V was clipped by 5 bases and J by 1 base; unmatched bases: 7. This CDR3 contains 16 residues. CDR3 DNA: TGTGCCAGCAGCCAAAACAGGGGGGGTTCTGGAAACACCATATATTTT. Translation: CASSQNRGGSGNTIYF.

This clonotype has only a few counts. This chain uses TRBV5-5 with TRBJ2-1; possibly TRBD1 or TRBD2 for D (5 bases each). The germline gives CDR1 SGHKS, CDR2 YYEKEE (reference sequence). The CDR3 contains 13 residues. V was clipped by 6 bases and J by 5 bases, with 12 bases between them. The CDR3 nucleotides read TGTGCCAGCACCTGGGACGCTGACAATGAGCAGTTCTTC. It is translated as CASTWDADNEQFF.

CDR3 DNA: TGCAGCGTTGCTAGGAGACTAGCGGGAGTTGAGCAGTTCTTC. It encodes CSVARRLAGVEQFF. The chain couples TRBV29-1 to TRBJ2-1; 12 bases are a match to TRBD2. After removal of 4 bases from V and 9 bases from J, the junction contained 7 bases not matched to a gene. The CDR3 has 14 amino acids. Germline CDR1 and CDR2: SQVTM and ANQGSEA.

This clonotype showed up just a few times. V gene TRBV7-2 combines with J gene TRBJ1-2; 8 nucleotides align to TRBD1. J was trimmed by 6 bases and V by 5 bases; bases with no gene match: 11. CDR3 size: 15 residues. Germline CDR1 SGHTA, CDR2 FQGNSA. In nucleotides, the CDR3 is TGTGCCAGCAGCAGCCCGGTCAGGGGGCAGAATGGCTACACCTTC. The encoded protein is CASSSPVRGQNGYTF.

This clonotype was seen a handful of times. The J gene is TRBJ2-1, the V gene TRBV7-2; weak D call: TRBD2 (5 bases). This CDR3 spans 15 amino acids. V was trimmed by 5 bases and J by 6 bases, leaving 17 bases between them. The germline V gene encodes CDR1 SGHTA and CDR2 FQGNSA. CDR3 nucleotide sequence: TGTGCCAGCAGCGCAGAGGGTCTAGGTGGCAATGAGCAGTTCTTC. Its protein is CASSAEGLGGNEQFF. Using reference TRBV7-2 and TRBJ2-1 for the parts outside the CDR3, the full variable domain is GAGVSQSPSNKVTEKGKDVELRCDPISGHTALYWYRQSLGQGLEFLIYFQGNSAPDKSGLPSDRFSAERTGGSVSTLTIQRTQQEDSAVYLCASSAEGLGGNEQFFGPGTRLTVL.

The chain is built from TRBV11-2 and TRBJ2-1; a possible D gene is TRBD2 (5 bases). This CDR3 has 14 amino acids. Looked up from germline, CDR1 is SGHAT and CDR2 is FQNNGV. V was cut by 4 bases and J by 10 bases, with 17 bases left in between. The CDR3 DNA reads TGTGCCAGCAGCTCGCGTTTTGGGAGCGCCGAGCAGTTCTTC. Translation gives CASSSRFGSAEQFF.

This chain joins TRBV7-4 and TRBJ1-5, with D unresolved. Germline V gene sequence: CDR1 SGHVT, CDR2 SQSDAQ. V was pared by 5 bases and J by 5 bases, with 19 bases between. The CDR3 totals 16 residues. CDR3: CASSQLSGSVDQPQHF. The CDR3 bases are TGTGCCAGCAGCCAACTCTCGGGGAGTGTAGATCAGCCCCAGCATTTT.

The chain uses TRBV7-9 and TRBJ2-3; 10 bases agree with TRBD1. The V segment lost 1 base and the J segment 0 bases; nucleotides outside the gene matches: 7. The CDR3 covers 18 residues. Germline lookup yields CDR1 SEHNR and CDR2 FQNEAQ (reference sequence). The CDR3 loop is CASSLGPGQGTSTDTQYF. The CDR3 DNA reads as TGTGCCAGCAGCTTAGGTCCGGGACAGGGGACAAGCACAGATACGCAGTATTTT.

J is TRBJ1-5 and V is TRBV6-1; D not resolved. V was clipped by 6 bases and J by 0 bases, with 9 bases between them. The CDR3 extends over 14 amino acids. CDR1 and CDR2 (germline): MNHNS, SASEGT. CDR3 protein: CASRRDASNQPQHF. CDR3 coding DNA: TGTGCCAGCAGACGAGACGCTAGCAATCAGCCCCAGCATTTT.

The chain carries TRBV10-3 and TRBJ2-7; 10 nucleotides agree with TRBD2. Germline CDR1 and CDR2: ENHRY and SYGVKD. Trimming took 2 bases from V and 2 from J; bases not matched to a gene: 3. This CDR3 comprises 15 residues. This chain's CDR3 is CAISEGLAETYEQYF. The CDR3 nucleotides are TGTGCCATCAGTGAGGGACTAGCGGAGACCTACGAGCAGTACTTC.

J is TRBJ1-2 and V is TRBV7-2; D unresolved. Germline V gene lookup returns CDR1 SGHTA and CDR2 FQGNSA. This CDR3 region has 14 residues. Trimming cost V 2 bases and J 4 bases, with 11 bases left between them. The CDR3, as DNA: TGTGCCAGCAGCTTACGTCCAGTTAGCTATGGCTACACCTTC. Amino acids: CASSLRPVSYGYTF.

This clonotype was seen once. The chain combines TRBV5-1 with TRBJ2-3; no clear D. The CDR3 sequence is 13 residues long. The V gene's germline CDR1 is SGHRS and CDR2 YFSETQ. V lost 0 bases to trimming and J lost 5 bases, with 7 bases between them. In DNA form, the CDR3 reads TGCGCCAGCAGCTTGGTGGCAGAAGATACGCAGTATTTT. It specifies CASSLVAEDTQYF.

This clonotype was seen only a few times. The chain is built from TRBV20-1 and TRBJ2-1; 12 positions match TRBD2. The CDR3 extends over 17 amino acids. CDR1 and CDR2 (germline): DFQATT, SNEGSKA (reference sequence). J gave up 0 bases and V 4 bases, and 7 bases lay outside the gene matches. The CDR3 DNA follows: TGCAGTGCTACCCTAGCGGGGGGGCGAGGCTCCTACAATGAGCAGTTCTTC. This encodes CSATLAGGRGSYNEQFF.

For the CDR3, the DNA is TGTGCCAGCAGACTCAGGCGACAGTTTCGGAGCAATCAGCCCCAGCATTTT. It codes for CASRLRRQFRSNQPQHF. V usage is TRBV6-1 and J usage is TRBJ1-5, with D possibly being TRBD1 (5 bases). V was trimmed by 6 bases and J by 1 base, leaving 19 bases between them. From germline, CDR1 is MNHNS and CDR2 SASEGT. The CDR3 length is 17 residues.

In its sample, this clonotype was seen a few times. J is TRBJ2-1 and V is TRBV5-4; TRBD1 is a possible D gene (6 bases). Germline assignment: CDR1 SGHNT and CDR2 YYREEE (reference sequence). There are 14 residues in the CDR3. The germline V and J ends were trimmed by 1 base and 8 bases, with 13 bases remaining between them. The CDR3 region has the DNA TGTGCCAGCAGCTTGCCCAAACAGGGTTATGAGCAGTTCTTC. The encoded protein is CASSLPKQGYEQFF. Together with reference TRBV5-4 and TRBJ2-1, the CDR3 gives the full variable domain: ETGVTQSPTHLIKTRGQQVTLRCSSQSGHNTVSWYQQALGQGPQFIFQYYREEENGRGNFPPRFSGLQFPNYSSELNVNALELDDSALYLCASSLPKQGYEQFFGPGTRLTVL.

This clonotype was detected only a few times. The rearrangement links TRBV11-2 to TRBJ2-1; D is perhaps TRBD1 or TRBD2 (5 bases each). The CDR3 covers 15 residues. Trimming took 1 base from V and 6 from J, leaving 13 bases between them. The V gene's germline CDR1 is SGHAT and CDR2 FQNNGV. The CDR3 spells CASSLVGVGSNEQFF. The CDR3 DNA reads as TGTGCCAGCAGCTTAGTAGGGGTTGGGAGCAATGAGCAGTTCTTC. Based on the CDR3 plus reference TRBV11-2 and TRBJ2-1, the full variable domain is EAGVAQSPRYKIIEKRQSVAFWCNPISGHATLYWYQQILGQGPKLLIQFQNNGVVDDSQLPKDRFSAERLKGVDSTLKIQPAKLEDSAVYLCASSLVGVGSNEQFFGPGTRLTVL.

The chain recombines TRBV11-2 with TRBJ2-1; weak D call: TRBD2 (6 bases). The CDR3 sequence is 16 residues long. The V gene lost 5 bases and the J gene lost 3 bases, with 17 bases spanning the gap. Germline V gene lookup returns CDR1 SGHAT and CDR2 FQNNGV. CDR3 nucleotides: TGTGCCAGCAGCCCACTAAGAGGGAGGCACTACAATGAGCAGTTCTTC. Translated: CASSPLRGRHYNEQFF. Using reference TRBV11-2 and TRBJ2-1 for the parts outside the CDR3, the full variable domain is EAGVAQSPRYKIIEKRQSVAFWCNPISGHATLYWYQQILGQGPKLLIQFQNNGVVDDSQLPKDRFSAERLKGVDSTLKIQPAKLEDSAVYLCASSPLRGRHYNEQFFGPGTRLTVL.

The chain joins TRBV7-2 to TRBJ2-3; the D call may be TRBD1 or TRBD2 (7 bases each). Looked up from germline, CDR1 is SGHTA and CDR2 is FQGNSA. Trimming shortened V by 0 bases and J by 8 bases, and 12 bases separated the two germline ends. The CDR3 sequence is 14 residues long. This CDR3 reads CASSLAQGGGTQYF. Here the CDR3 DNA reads TGTGCCAGCAGCTTAGCGCAGGGGGGGGGTACGCAGTATTTT.